Listed below are T cell receptor beta chains from one sample, sequenced in a study of T cell responses to AZD1222 COVID-19 vaccine. The repertoire was sequenced with immunoSEQ multiplex PCR; TCRdb's copy has only in-frame clones and lacks some. Of about 83,000 clones listed, roughly 82% are singletons. The material was peripheral blood, obtained on day 0 of AZD1222 vaccination. The receptor source for this set is an adult in good health. The CDR3 runs from the conserved cysteine through the conserved F or W. A D gene is named only where the DNA matches it firmly. Clone size is stated in some rows and not others, as once, few, many or a class when expanded.

j_call d_call clone_size cdr3_length v_call cdr3_aa cdr3_nt
TRBJ1-1 NA NA 14 TRBV19 CASSPKPGHGRAFF TGTGCCAGTAGTCCTAAACCGGGACATGGGCGTGCTTTCTTT
TRBJ1-4 NA NA 15 TRBV3-1/TRBV3-2 CASSLTRGGGEKLFF TGTGCCAGCAGCCTTACCAGGGGTGGTGGAGAAAAACTGTTTTTT
TRBJ1-2 TRBD1 NA 13 TRBV5-4 CASSLRDRGGYTF TGTGCCAGCAGCTTGAGGGACAGGGGCGGCTACACCTTC
TRBJ2-1 NA NA 15 TRBV7-9 CASSLAVSGYNEQFF TGTGCCAGCAGCTTAGCGGTTTCCGGCTACAATGAGCAGTTCTTC
TRBJ1-1 NA few 13 TRBV10-2 CASSSTRNTEAFF TGCGCCAGCAGTTCTACACGGAACACTGAAGCTTTCTTT
TRBJ2-2 NA NA 13 TRBV7-9 CASSLYLTGELFF TGTGCCAGCAGCTTATACCTCACCGGGGAGCTGTTTTTT
TRBJ2-1 NA NA 14 TRBV25-1 CASSPRAGYDEQFF TGTGCCAGCAGTCCCAGGGCAGGGTACGATGAGCAGTTCTTC
TRBJ1-4 NA NA 15 TRBV9 CASSHSWGANEKLFF TGTGCCAGCAGCCACTCGTGGGGAGCTAATGAAAAACTGTTTTTT
TRBJ1-6 TRBD1 once 15 TRBV5-1 CASSLEDRGLSPLHF TGCGCCAGCAGCTTGGAGGACAGGGGGCTCTCACCCCTCCACTTT
TRBJ1-1 NA NA 13 TRBV6-5 CASRRGVNTEAFF TGTGCCAGCCGACGGGGGGTGAACACTGAAGCTTTCTTT